This TCR beta chain was documented in a study of blood T cell repertoires in COVID-19. Study-level background: Samples taken during acute and convalescent COVID-19 were collected in the United States, Italy and Spain. In each case, the material was cDNA or gDNA derived from T cells, B-cell-depleted T cells, or PBMCs.

Per the study methods: Estimates of nucleated cell counts were drawn from the amplification of reference gene primers. Clones were read by immunoSEQ multiplex PCR, and TCRdb kept only the in-frame ones, dropping some. That table gives V, J and clone size, and the DNA gave D and trimming. In the table there are 500,000 to 600,000 clones, about 88% of which are singletons. Followed over time, Seattle patients had been enrolled while infection was active. This clone showed up just a few times. The V and J ends lost 2 bases and 5 bases respectively, with 10 bases between them. Looked up from germline, CDR1 is MNHNS and CDR2 is SASEGT. The CDR3 length is 15 residues.

J is TRBJ1-6 and V is TRBV6-1; possible D gene TRBD1, 6 bases. This TCR was recovered from a woman aged 45 to 65 with COVID-19, enrolled during active disease. The sequenced sample consisted of peripheral blood. CDR3 nucleotides: TGTGCCAGCAGTGAAAACAGGGCCCATAATTCACCCCTCCACTTT. Translated: CASSENRAHNSPLHF.